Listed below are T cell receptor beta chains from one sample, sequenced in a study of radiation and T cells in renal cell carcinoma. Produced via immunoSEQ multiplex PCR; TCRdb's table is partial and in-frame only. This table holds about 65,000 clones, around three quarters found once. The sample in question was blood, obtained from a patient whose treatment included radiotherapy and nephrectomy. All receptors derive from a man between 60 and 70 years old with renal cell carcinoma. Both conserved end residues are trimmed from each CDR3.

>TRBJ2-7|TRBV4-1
ASSQDEESYEQY
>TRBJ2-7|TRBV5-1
ASSPSGNYYEQY
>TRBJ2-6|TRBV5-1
ASSALSASGANVLT
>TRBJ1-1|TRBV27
ASRKGQGGTEAF
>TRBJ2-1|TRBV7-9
ASSLNLLAGGPRDEQF
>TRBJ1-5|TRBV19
ASSAPMGRGGNQPQH
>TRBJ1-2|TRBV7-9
ASSLAGGYGYT
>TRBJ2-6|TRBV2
AKTGGGSGANVLT
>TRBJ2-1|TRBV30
AWTSGLADDNEQF
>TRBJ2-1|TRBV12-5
ASGLDLDQF
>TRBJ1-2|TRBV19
ASSGPGQIYGYT
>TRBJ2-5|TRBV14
ASSQDRRGHQETQY
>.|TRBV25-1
ASSESSGAPQPQY
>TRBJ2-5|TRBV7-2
ASSFDISGVKVSQY
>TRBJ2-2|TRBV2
ASVSGRNTGELF
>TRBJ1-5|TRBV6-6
ASSDQTGGNQPQH
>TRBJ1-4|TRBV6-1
ASSRTAEKLF
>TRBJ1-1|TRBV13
ASSLVRRNTEAF
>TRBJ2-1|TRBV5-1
ASSLEGRQSNEQF
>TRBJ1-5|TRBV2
ASRGGTGSGQPQH
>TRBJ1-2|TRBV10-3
AISETGTDYGYT
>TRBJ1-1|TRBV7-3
ASSFNMNTEAF
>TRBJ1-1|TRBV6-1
ASRTGTGVSEAF
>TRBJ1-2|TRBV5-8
ASSPDGNYGYT
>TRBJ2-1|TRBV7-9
ASSPFAGGLEQF
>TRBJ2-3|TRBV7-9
ASSLVSSGGDTQY
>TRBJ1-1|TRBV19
ASLREGGLEAF
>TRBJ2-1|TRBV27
ASASGSTYNEQF
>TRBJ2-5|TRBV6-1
ASSERFREATQY
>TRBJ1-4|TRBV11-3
ASSPPMDGKLF
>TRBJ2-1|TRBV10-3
AISETSTNSPYNEQF
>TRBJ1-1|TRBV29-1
SAINTEAF
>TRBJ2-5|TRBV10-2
ASSEWGVQETQY
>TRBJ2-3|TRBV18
ASSPTAGGRDTQY
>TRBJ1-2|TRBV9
ASSEGQGYGYT